This TCR beta chain was sequenced in a study of siplizumab effects on memory and regulatory T cells. The study, taken as a whole, reports: Unstimulated subsets contained matches for only a minor fraction of alloreactive clones. Major contributors to the alloresponse seemed to be naive T cells, which also appeared more diverse than memory cells.

Germline V gene sequence: CDR1 SEHNR, CDR2 FQNEAQ (reference sequence). The CDR3 sequence is 12 residues long. V lost 5 bases to trimming and J lost 7 bases, with 11 bases between them. About 10^5 TCR templates per sample were sequenced. Measured with immunoSEQ multiplex PCR; TCRdb has only the in-frame clones, and not every one. In the table there are approximately 100,000 clones, approximately 91% of which are singletons. Comment on this clone: Its cognate antigen is unknown.

The origin of this receptor is a human donor in good health. Some clones in this sample may be carry-over from other donors' samples. The chain links TRBV7-9 to TRBJ1-1, with D possibly being TRBD1 (5 bases). The sample taken for sequencing was CD4+ T cells sorted from blood. The CDR3 is CASSVTVNEAFF. The CDR3 nucleotides are TGTGCCAGCAGCGTGACAGTTAATGAAGCTTTCTTT.